The 27 T cell receptor beta chains reported below all come from one sample, sequenced in a study of T cell repertoires in cytomegalovirus infection. No antigens are known for them. TCRdb recomputed calls from the reads with MiXCR, one row per CDR3 protein. The table includes around 750,000 distinct CDR3 sequences, approximately 32% detected once. This sample comprised cultured CD8+ T cells from PBMCs, obtained from culture after CMV antigen stimulation. These receptors all stem from a human donor in good health (CMV status not recorded). Some clones in this sample may be carry-over from other donors' samples.

The sample holds a few counts of this clonotype. The chain has TRBV7-2 and TRBJ2-5; 7 bases align to TRBD1. The V gene's germline CDR1 is SGHTA and CDR2 FQGNSA. V was pared by 4 bases and J by 5 bases, with 10 bases of the junction left unmatched. The CDR3 is made up of 15 amino acids. Here the CDR3 reads CASSSRTGPLETQYF. The CDR3 DNA reads TGTGCCAGCAGCTCGAGGACAGGCCCCCTGGAGACCCAGTACTTC.

This rearrangement joins TRBV28 to TRBJ2-5; D may be TRBD1 (6 bases). The CDR3 runs to 15 residues. V shed 2 bases and J shed 1 base, with 11 bases lying between them. From germline, CDR1 is MDHEN and CDR2 SYDVKM. In nucleotides, the CDR3 is TGTGCCAGCAGTTTAAGGCAGGGGACCCAAGAGACCCAGTACTTC. Amino acids: CASSLRQGTQETQYF.

Ten or more counts support this clonotype. Written as DNA, the CDR3 is TGCGCCAGCAGCGACCCAGGGGGCTTCTACAATGAGCAGTTCTTC. The encoded protein is CASSDPGGFYNEQFF. The chain has TRBV5-1 and TRBJ2-1; the match to TRBD1 covers 8 bases. V lost 4 bases to trimming and J lost 3 bases; unmatched junction nucleotides: 6. CDR3 size: 15 residues. CDR1 and CDR2 from the germline V gene are SGHRS and YFSETQ.

This clonotype was counted between two and nine times. The chain is built from TRBV12-5 and TRBJ1-5; no firm D call. Germline V lookup: CDR1 LGHNT, CDR2 FRNRAP. The CDR3 runs 11 residues. V lost 5 bases to trimming and J lost 8 bases, with 7 bases between them. The CDR3: CASGLGEPQHF. In DNA, the CDR3 is TGTGCTAGTGGTCTAGGAGAGCCCCAGCATTTT.

The chain links TRBV4-1 to TRBJ1-2; D is ambiguous. The V end was cut by 7 bases, the J end by 2 bases, with 11 bases between. Germline CDR1 MGHRA, CDR2 YSYEKL. The CDR3 length is 13 residues. DNA of the CDR3: TGCGCCAGCATTGGTCCAGGAAACTATGGCTACACCTTC. Its protein is CASIGPGNYGYTF.

This clonotype was seen only a few times. V gene TRBV27 combines with J gene TRBJ2-1, with D perhaps being TRBD1 or TRBD2 (5 bases each). The CDR3 spans 12 residues. Trimming took 8 bases from V and 5 from J, leaving 10 bases between them. The germline gives CDR1 MNHEY, CDR2 SMNVEV (reference sequence). The CDR3 region is CASARGHNEQFF. CDR3 nucleotides: TGTGCCAGCGCCCGGGGCCACAATGAGCAGTTCTTC.

The chain carries TRBV4-1 and TRBJ2-1, with D unclear. V shed 1 base and J shed 9 bases, with 13 bases lying between them. Germline CDR1 MGHRA, CDR2 YSYEKL. This CDR3 spans 14 amino acids. The DNA for the CDR3 is TGCGCCAGCAGCCAAGGCCCTAGTGAAGGTGAGCAGTTCTTC. This gives the protein CASSQGPSEGEQFF.

V gene TRBV15 combines with J gene TRBJ2-1, with D maybe TRBD1 (6 bases). Between the trimmed V and J ends, which lost 5 bases and 5 bases, there was a span of 13 bases. This CDR3 is 14 amino acids long. Germline CDR1 is LNHNV and CDR2 is YYDKDF (reference sequence). The DNA of the CDR3 is TGTGCCACCAGCCAGGGGTTTGCGAACAATGAGCAGTTCTTC. Translating gives CATSQGFANNEQFF.

The chain recombines TRBV7-9 with TRBJ2-1, with D uncertain. Trimming pared 6 bases from V and 0 bases from J, leaving 12 bases between. The CDR3 sequence is 15 residues long. CDR1 is SEHNR, CDR2 FQNEAQ, per germline (reference sequence). The CDR3 DNA sequence: TGTGCCAGCAGTCTTAGTCTTAGCTCCTACAATGAGCAGTTCTTC. As protein: CASSLSLSSYNEQFF.

Comments on this clonotype: Relative to the germline gene, one junction end is altered; a read error may explain this. The genes are TRBV28 and TRBJ2-1, with D unclear. This CDR3 has 16 amino acids. Germline loops: CDR1 MDHEN, CDR2 SYDVKM. This chain's CDR3 is CANSLVESSSYNEQFF. The DNA for the CDR3 is TGTGCCAACAGTTTAGTAGAGTCCTCCTCCTACAATGAGCAGTTCTTC.

This clonotype was counted a few times. The chain uses TRBV7-8 and TRBJ2-5, with D maybe TRBD2 (5 bases). The CDR3 contains 15 residues. Deletions cut 1 base from V and 4 bases from J, with 13 bases between. CDR1 SGHVS and CDR2 FQNEAQ come from the germline V gene. The CDR3 coding sequence is TGTGCCAGCAGCTTAGGGGTAGTGAGCGGAGAGACCCAGTACTTC. Translating it yields CASSLGVVSGETQYF.

This clonotype was detected ten times or more. This chain uses TRBV7-4 with TRBJ2-7; TRBD2 matches at 10 bases. Trimming cost V 5 bases and J 1 base; bases outside gene matches: 11. The CDR3 runs 17 residues. Germline CDR1 reads SGHVT; CDR2 reads SQSDAQ. CDR3 residues: CASSNPVISGGSYEQYV. The CDR3 DNA is TGTGCCAGCAGCAACCCCGTCATTAGCGGGGGGTCCTACGAGCAGTACGTC.

This clonotype was counted between two and nine times. The gene calls are TRBV7-9 and TRBJ2-3; 7 bases are shared with TRBD2. CDR1 SEHNR and CDR2 FQNEAQ come from the germline V gene (reference sequence). The CDR3 totals 15 residues. Trimming cost V 5 bases and J 1 base; bases outside gene matches: 6. CDR3 loop: CASSPRGDRTDTQYF. The CDR3 bases are TGTGCCAGCAGCCCACGGGGGGACCGCACAGATACGCAGTATTTT.

This sequence joins TRBV28 and TRBJ2-3; 10 nucleotides match TRBD2. With V trimmed by 7 bases and J by 11 bases, 12 bases remained unmatched. The CDR3 totals 14 residues. The germline V gene encodes CDR1 MDHEN and CDR2 SYDVKM. CDR3 in DNA: TGTGCCAGCAATCACAATTTGCTAGCGGGAGAGCAGTATTTT. Its translation: CASNHNLLAGEQYF.

This clonotype was seen a few times. The chain uses TRBV19 and TRBJ1-1, with no clear D. The CDR3 runs 14 residues. Between the trimmed V and J ends, which lost 0 bases and 3 bases, there was a span of 8 bases. Germline V gives CDR1 LNHDA, CDR2 SQIVND (reference sequence). The CDR3 bases are TGTGCCAGTAGTATAGAGGGGAAGTACACTGAAGCTTTCTTT. It codes for CASSIEGKYTEAFF.

The chain combines TRBV4-2 with TRBJ2-5; a possible D gene is TRBD2 (6 bases). This CDR3 spans 14 amino acids. The ends were cut back, 1 base at V and 5 bases at J, with 11 bases in the middle. Germline CDR1 is LGHNA and CDR2 is YNFKEQ. The CDR3 reads CASSQAGTGETQYF. Written as DNA, the CDR3 is TGTGCCAGCAGCCAAGCAGGGACTGGCGAGACCCAGTACTTC.

This sequence joins TRBV5-1 and TRBJ1-3; D gene ambiguous. This CDR3 region has 14 residues. V was cut by 5 bases and J by 8 bases, with 17 bases left in between. Germline V lookup: CDR1 SGHRS, CDR2 YFSETQ. The CDR3 protein is CASSSTALEDTIYF. CDR3 coding DNA: TGCGCCAGCAGTTCGACGGCTCTGGAGGACACCATATATTTT.

The rearrangement joins TRBV5-4 to TRBJ2-7; 7 bases fit TRBD1. Germline CDR1 is SGHNT and CDR2 is YYREEE (reference sequence). CDR3 length: 14 residues. The ends lost 5 bases at V and 2 bases at J; junction bases unmatched: 7. As DNA, the CDR3 is TGTGCCAGCAGGTCCCGGGACAGACCCTACGAGCAGTACGTC. It codes for CASRSRDRPYEQYV.

This chain joins TRBV4-1 and TRBJ2-1; D perhaps matches TRBD2 (6 bases). Germline V lookup: CDR1 MGHRA, CDR2 YSYEKL. Trimming took off 4 bases at V and 5 bases at J, with 15 bases between the two ends. The CDR3 runs 15 residues. The DNA for the CDR3 is TGCGCCAGCAGCCTGGGACTCCTCTTGAACAATGAGCAGTTCTTC. Translation gives CASSLGLLLNNEQFF.

This clonotype has only a few counts. The chain carries TRBV27 and TRBJ2-1; 8 nucleotides align to TRBD1. CDR1 is MNHEY and CDR2 is SMNVEV in the germline V gene (reference sequence). This CDR3 region has 15 residues. J was trimmed by 8 bases and V by 5 bases; bases with no gene match: 11. CDR3: CASSLDRVHDDEQFF. CDR3 DNA: TGTGCCAGCAGTCTGGACAGGGTTCATGACGATGAGCAGTTCTTC.

This chain uses TRBV4-1 with TRBJ2-7; D perhaps matches TRBD1 (5 bases). The germline V gene encodes CDR1 MGHRA and CDR2 YSYEKL. Trimming left V 4 bases short and J 3 bases short, with 13 bases between. The CDR3 contains 14 residues. DNA for the CDR3: TGCGCCAGCAGCCCGACCGACAGATACTACGAGCAGTACTTC. This encodes CASSPTDRYYEQYF.

Only a few counts were recorded for this clonotype. CDR3 region: CASSLGSGFDEQFF. DNA for the CDR3: TGTGCCAGCAGCTTAGGATCGGGGTTCGATGAGCAGTTCTTC. V usage is TRBV7-9 and J usage is TRBJ2-1; TRBD2 might be the D (5 bases). Germline V lookup: CDR1 SEHNR, CDR2 FQNEAQ (reference sequence). The CDR3 has 14 amino acids. V was shortened by 1 base and J by 8 bases, with 12 bases between the two germline ends.

This clonotype came up a few times. CDR3 region: CASSLGTHNQETQYF. For the CDR3, the DNA is TGTGCCAGCAGCTTAGGTACTCACAACCAAGAGACCCAGTACTTC. The chain couples TRBV7-8 to TRBJ2-5; D uncertain. The V gene's germline CDR1 is SGHVS and CDR2 FQNEAQ. Trimming left V 1 base short and J 0 bases short, with 9 bases between. This CDR3 spans 15 amino acids.

This clonotype has a count of ten or more. The chain is built from TRBV12-3 or TRBV12-4 and TRBJ1-1; D call uncertain. The V end lost 5 bases, the J end lost 7 bases, and 14 bases lay between the germline ends. This CDR3 has 13 amino acids. The CDR3 sequence: CASSTEFGLEAFF. Written as DNA, the CDR3 is TGTGCCAGCAGTACCGAGTTCGGACTTGAAGCTTTCTTT.

The V gene is TRBV19, the J gene TRBJ2-3; D may correspond to TRBD1 or TRBD2 (5 bases each). V was clipped by 3 bases and J by 4 bases, with 11 bases between them. The CDR3 length is 14 residues. Germline-derived CDR1 and CDR2 are LNHDA and SQIVND (reference sequence). CDR3 in amino acids: CASSMRMGADTQYF. For the CDR3, the DNA is TGTGCCAGTAGTATGAGAATGGGGGCAGATACGCAGTATTTT.

This clonotype showed up many times. J is TRBJ2-7 and V is TRBV7-9, with TRBD1 identical over 7 bases. From germline, CDR1 is SEHNR and CDR2 FQNEAQ (reference sequence). There are 14 residues in the CDR3. J was trimmed by 2 bases and V by 5 bases; bases with no gene match: 6. This CDR3 reads CASSADRETYEQYF. For the CDR3, the DNA is TGTGCCAGCAGCGCCGACAGGGAGACCTACGAGCAGTACTTC.

The CDR3 nucleotides are TGTGCCAGCAGTCCCGTCCATAGCGGGGGGTCAGATACGCAGTATTTT. This encodes CASSPVHSGGSDTQYF. The gene calls are TRBV6-1 and TRBJ2-3; the match to TRBD2 covers 10 bases. CDR3 length: 16 residues. Germline-derived CDR1 and CDR2 are MNHNS and SASEGT. V gave up 5 bases and J gave up 4 bases; unmatched junction bases: 9.